Listed here are 26 T cell receptor beta chains from one sample, sequenced in a study of a mutant IDH1 vaccine in newly diagnosed glioma. The time point is: week 35, safety follow-up. What each vaccine dose contained was 300 ug of mutant IDH1 20-mer peptide, accompanied by topical imiquimod. The repertoire was sequenced with immunoSEQ multiplex PCR; TCRdb's copy has only in-frame clones and lacks some. In the table there are tens of thousands of clones, over 75% of which are singletons. For these receptors, no antigen is known. Material: PBMCs, obtained from a glioma patient whose treatment included an IDH1 peptide vaccine. The receptors stem from a middle-aged man with glioma.

This clone was counted between two and nine times. The chain recombines TRBV6-1 with TRBJ1-6; TRBD1 aligns across 9 bases. In germline, CDR1 is MNHNS, CDR2 SASEGT. The length of the CDR3 is 15 residues. The trim removed 1 base at V and 13 bases at J, leaving 8 bases unmatched. The CDR3 DNA sequence: TGTGCCAGCAGTGAAGAGGGGACAGGGAACGCTCCCCTCCACTTT. This translates into CASSEEGTGNAPLHF.

The chain joins TRBV7-6 to TRBJ1-3; D remains unclear. Per the germline V gene, CDR1 is SGHVS and CDR2 is FNYEAQ. The CDR3 runs 13 residues. Between the trimmed V and J ends, which lost 4 bases and 0 bases, there was a span of 4 bases. The CDR3 is CASSSSSGNTIYF. The CDR3 DNA sequence: TGTGCCAGCAGCTCCTCCTCTGGAAACACCATATATTTT.

The chain is built from TRBV5-1 and TRBJ2-1; 9 positions match TRBD2. In germline, CDR1 is SGHRS, CDR2 YFSETQ. With 0 bases clipped from V and 7 bases from J, the junction kept 5 bases outside the gene matches. The CDR3 length is 15 residues. In DNA, the CDR3 is TGCGCCAGCAGCTTGGGGTCTAGCGGGGTAAATGAGCAGTTCTTC. Its translation: CASSLGSSGVNEQFF.

V usage is TRBV2 and J usage is TRBJ2-2, with 7 bases matching TRBD2. The trim removed 6 bases at V and 0 bases at J, leaving 4 bases unmatched. The CDR3 spans 15 residues. CDR1 and CDR2 (germline): SNHLY, FYNNEI. CDR3 amino acids: CASRRDYTNTGELFF. CDR3 nucleotide sequence: TGTGCCAGCAGGAGGGACTACACGAACACCGGGGAGCTGTTTTTT. The full variable domain, rest sourced from reference TRBV2 and TRBJ2-2, is EPEVTQTPSHQVTQMGQEVILRCVPISNHLYFYWYRQILGQKVEFLVSFYNNEISEKSEIFDDQFSVERPDGSNFTLKIRSTKLEDSAMYFCASRRDYTNTGELFFGEGSRLTVL.

This rearrangement joins TRBV2 to TRBJ2-5; 7 bases align to TRBD1. CDR3 length equals 15 residues. Germline assignment: CDR1 SNHLY and CDR2 FYNNEI. V shed 6 bases, J shed 7 bases, and the junction held 14 bases outside the gene matches. The CDR3 here is CASSFFGQDLGTQYF. The CDR3 DNA sequence: TGTGCCAGCAGCTTCTTTGGACAGGACCTGGGGACCCAGTACTTC.

This rearrangement joins TRBV5-1 to TRBJ2-1; D uncertain. Trimming removed 1 base at V and 8 bases at J, with 10 bases between. The germline V gene encodes CDR1 SGHRS and CDR2 YFSETQ. The CDR3 contains 13 residues. DNA for the CDR3: TGCGCCAGCAGCTTGACATTTGGGCATGAGCAGTTCTTC. Its protein is CASSLTFGHEQFF.

The DNA of the CDR3 is TGCGCCAGCAGCTTGGTCCCCGATAGAGACGCAGATACGCAGTATTTT. Protein: CASSLVPDRDADTQYF. This chain connects TRBV5-1 to TRBJ2-3; no reliable D call. The CDR3 is 16 residues long. Trimming shortened V by 0 bases and J by 4 bases, and 15 bases separated the two germline ends. CDR1 is SGHRS and CDR2 is YFSETQ in the germline V gene.

This clone has more than one count but fewer than ten. The chain couples TRBV9 to TRBJ2-7; D is unresolved. Trimming pared 3 bases from V and 6 bases from J, leaving 10 bases between. The CDR3 loop spans 12 amino acids. The germline V gene has CDR1 SGDLS and CDR2 YYNGEE. The chain's CDR3 is CASSGNLGEQYF. In DNA form, the CDR3 reads TGTGCCAGCAGCGGGAATCTGGGCGAGCAGTACTTC.

The V call is TRBV25-1, the J call TRBJ2-1; D gene uncertain. With 1 base removed from V and 0 bases from J, the gap between germline ends came to 10 bases. The germline V gene encodes CDR1 MGHDK and CDR2 SYGVNS. The CDR3 totals 16 residues. CDR3 region: CASSEWPASSYNEQFF. CDR3 in DNA: TGTGCCAGCAGTGAATGGCCAGCCAGCTCCTACAATGAGCAGTTCTTC.

The V gene is TRBV7-9, the J gene TRBJ1-4, with D unclear. The germline CDR1 and CDR2 sequences are SEHNR and FQNEAQ (reference sequence). The CDR3 covers 14 residues. Between the trimmed V and J ends, which lost 5 bases and 7 bases, there was a span of 14 bases. The CDR3 DNA reads as TGTGCCAGCAGCAACGACGATGGACTTGAAAAACTGTTTTTT. The encoded protein is CASSNDDGLEKLFF.

This clone was detected once. The chain carries TRBV29-1 and TRBJ2-7; possibly TRBD1 for D (6 bases). V was clipped by 7 bases and J by 2 bases, with 24 bases between them. Germline V gives CDR1 SQVTM, CDR2 ANQGSEA. The CDR3 length is 16 residues. CDR3 sequence (DNA): TGCAGCGCCGGAGGACAGAAGACAGGAGAGCCCTACGAGCAGTACTTC. The encoded protein is CSAGGQKTGEPYEQYF.

This rearrangement joins TRBV30 to TRBJ1-2, with D possibly matching TRBD1 (5 bases). This CDR3 has 13 residues. The germline V and J ends were trimmed by 4 bases and 4 bases, with 13 bases remaining between them. Germline V CDR1 and CDR2: GTSNPN, SVGIG (reference sequence). The CDR3 sequence is CAWKGLVTYGYTF. CDR3 DNA: TGTGCCTGGAAGGGGCTTGTGACCTATGGCTACACCTTC.

A note on this clone: Within the sample, other DNA sequences also encode this same CDR3. This rearrangement joins TRBV7-9 to TRBJ2-7; the D gene is possibly TRBD1 (5 bases). From germline, CDR1 is SEHNR and CDR2 FQNEAQ (reference sequence). Trimming pared 4 bases from V and 3 bases from J, leaving 7 bases between. The CDR3 has 12 amino acids. The CDR3 sequence is CASSSQGYEQYF. The DNA for the CDR3 is TGTGCCAGCAGCTCCCAGGGCTACGAGCAGTACTTC. Full variable domain (outside the CDR3, taken from reference TRBV7-9 and TRBJ2-7): DTGVSQNPRHKITKRGQNVTFRCDPISEHNRLYWYRQTLGQGPEFLTYFQNEAQLEKSRLLSDRFSAERPKGSFSTLEIQRTEQGDSAMYLCASSSQGYEQYFGPGTRLTVT.

This chain connects TRBV29-1 to TRBJ2-3; possible D gene TRBD1, 6 bases. The CDR3 consists of 15 residues. CDR1 and CDR2 (germline): SQVTM, ANQGSEA. Trimming left V 6 bases short and J 0 bases short, with 16 bases between. Written as DNA, the CDR3 is TGCAGCGTCCGCAGGGGCCCCTACAGCACAGATACGCAGTATTTT. Amino acids: CSVRRGPYSTDTQYF.

The J gene is TRBJ2-3, the V gene TRBV7-2, with 8 bases identical to TRBD1. CDR3 length equals 15 residues. CDR1 is SGHTA and CDR2 is FQGNSA in the germline V gene. Trimming at V came to 2 bases and at J to 6 bases, leaving 7 bases not matched to a gene. The CDR3 reads CASSLSGGDGDTQYF. Written as DNA, the CDR3 is TGTGCCAGCAGCTTATCAGGGGGCGATGGGGATACGCAGTATTTT.

This chain uses TRBV5-4 with TRBJ2-1; the D gene could be TRBD1 or TRBD2 (5 bases each). With 6 bases removed from V and 0 bases from J, the gap between germline ends came to 16 bases. CDR1 is SGHNT, CDR2 YYREEE, per germline (reference sequence). The CDR3 length is 16 residues. CDR3 DNA: TGTGCCAGCACCCCTTGGGGGTCAAACTCCTACAATGAGCAGTTCTTC. Translating gives CASTPWGSNSYNEQFF.

The V gene is TRBV10-3, the J gene TRBJ1-2; no definite D call. Trimming took 3 bases from V and 4 from J, leaving 6 bases between them. CDR1 is ENHRY, CDR2 SYGVKD, per germline. This CDR3 is built from 12 residues. CDR3 protein: CAISDGSYGYTF. The CDR3 bases are TGTGCCATCAGTGATGGATCCTATGGCTACACCTTC.

The rearrangement links TRBV29-1 to TRBJ1-1, with D tentatively TRBD1 (5 bases). The CDR3 covers 13 residues. Trimming cost V 5 bases and J 2 bases, with 12 bases left between them. Germline V gives CDR1 SQVTM, CDR2 ANQGSEA. CDR3 amino acids: CSVLLTANTEAFF. CDR3 in DNA: TGCAGCGTTTTACTGACAGCTAACACTGAAGCTTTCTTT. Together with reference TRBV29-1 and TRBJ1-1, the CDR3 gives the full variable domain: SAVISQKPSRDICQRGTSLTIQCQVDSQVTMMFWYRQQPGQSLTLIATANQGSEATYESGFVIDKFPISRPNLTFSTLTVSNMSPEDSSIYLCSVLLTANTEAFFGQGTRLTVV.

This chain links TRBV5-6 with TRBJ2-5, with 8 bases that match TRBD1. V was pared by 0 bases and J by 5 bases, with 12 bases of the junction left unmatched. The CDR3 has 17 residues. Looked up from germline, CDR1 is SGHDT and CDR2 is YYEEEE. The CDR3 region is CASSLVFGQGRKETQYF. The CDR3 coding sequence is TGTGCCAGCAGCTTGGTTTTTGGACAGGGTCGAAAGGAGACCCAGTACTTC.

J is TRBJ1-2 and V is TRBV5-4; no clear D gene. CDR1 and CDR2 (germline): SGHNT, YYREEE (reference sequence). V lost 4 bases and J 5 bases, leaving 12 bases between the germline ends. The CDR3 covers 13 residues. The CDR3 loop is CASSAGRDYGYTF. The CDR3 DNA reads as TGTGCCAGCAGCGCCGGGAGAGATTATGGCTACACCTTC. The full variable domain, its missing parts supplied by reference TRBV5-4 and TRBJ1-2, is ETGVTQSPTHLIKTRGQQVTLRCSSQSGHNTVSWYQQALGQGPQFIFQYYREEENGRGNFPPRFSGLQFPNYSSELNVNALELDDSALYLCASSAGRDYGYTFGSGTRLTVV.

The chain recombines TRBV6-5 with TRBJ2-7; no definite D call. CDR1 is MNHEY and CDR2 is SVGAGI in the germline V gene. This CDR3 is 13 amino acids long. The V gene lost 9 bases and the J gene lost 1 base, with 13 bases spanning the gap. CDR3 bases: TGTGCCAGTTCTCTCAGGAGATCCTACGAGCAGTACGTC. This translates into CASSLRRSYEQYV.

This clone was recorded a few times. The rearrangement joins TRBV5-1 to TRBJ2-2, with D perhaps TRBD1 (6 bases). The CDR3 contains 17 residues. The V end lost 0 bases, the J end lost 0 bases, and 12 bases lay between the germline ends. The germline V gene has CDR1 SGHRS and CDR2 YFSETQ. The chain's CDR3 is CASSLEGHIPNTGELFF. CDR3 bases: TGCGCCAGCAGCTTGGAGGGACACATCCCGAACACCGGGGAGCTGTTTTTT. Full variable domain (missing parts from reference TRBV5-1 and TRBJ2-2): KAGVTQTPRYLIKTRGQQVTLSCSPISGHRSVSWYQQTPGQGLQFLFEYFSETQRNKGNFPGRFSGRQFSNSRSEMNVSTLELGDSALYLCASSLEGHIPNTGELFFGEGSRLTVL.

This chain uses TRBV30 with TRBJ2-2; D not resolved. The CDR3 extends over 14 amino acids. Germline-derived CDR1 and CDR2 are GTSNPN and SVGIG (reference sequence). V lost 1 base and J lost 5, with 11 bases in between. DNA for the CDR3: TGTGCCTGGAGTGACTTAGGGTTGACCGGGGAGCTGTTTTTT. Its protein is CAWSDLGLTGELFF. The entire variable domain, with the rest obtained from reference TRBV30 and TRBJ2-2, is as follows: SQTIHQWPATLVQPVGSPLSLECTVEGTSNPNLYWYRQAAGRGLQLLFYSVGIGQISSEVPQNLSASRPQDRQFILSSKKLLLSDSGFYLCAWSDLGLTGELFFGEGSRLTVL.

The gene calls are TRBV7-2 and TRBJ2-6; D remains ambiguous. Germline V gene lookup returns CDR1 SGHTA and CDR2 FQGNSA. The CDR3 consists of 15 residues. V was pared by 5 bases and J by 0 bases, with 8 bases between. The CDR3: CASSAQISGANVLTF. The CDR3 nucleotides read TGTGCCAGCAGCGCACAGATCTCTGGGGCCAACGTCCTGACTTTC. The complete variable domain, with remaining parts taken from reference TRBV7-2 and TRBJ2-6, reads GAGVSQSPSNKVTEKGKDVELRCDPISGHTALYWYRQSLGQGLEFLIYFQGNSAPDKSGLPSDRFSAERTGGSVSTLTIQRTQQEDSAVYLCASSAQISGANVLTFGAGSRLTVL.

This chain links TRBV5-1 with TRBJ1-6; 8 bases are shared with TRBD1. Losses at the gene ends were 3 bases for V and 9 bases for J; bases not matched to a gene: 8. The germline CDR1 and CDR2 sequences are SGHRS and YFSETQ. This CDR3 is 15 amino acids long. CDR3 protein: CASSSETGEGSPLHF. The CDR3 DNA is TGCGCCAGCAGCTCGGAGACAGGGGAGGGTTCACCCCTCCACTTT.

The chain couples TRBV7-2 to TRBJ2-3, with a tentative D call TRBD2 (6 bases). Between the trimmed V and J ends, which lost 5 bases and 3 bases, there was a span of 15 bases. The CDR3 is made up of 15 amino acids. Germline loops: CDR1 SGHTA, CDR2 FQGNSA. The CDR3, as DNA: TGTGCCAGCAGCCCCGTGGGACTCCGTACAGATACGCAGTATTTT. Its translation is CASSPVGLRTDTQYF.